The sequence of this TCR beta chain was determined in a study of beta chain features in type 1 diabetes (dated by TCRdb to 2016 to 2018). Study-wide context: Patients and healthy donors did not differ in mean age, gender distribution, total cell number or subset yield. A total of 107,917,701 sorted cells were examined across all samples, and the number of cells per subset was strongly correlated with RNA yield. In the study, recently diagnosed type 1 diabetes patients and matched healthy donors were compared on the TCRB repertoires of their sorted circulating CD4+ T cell subsets. Naive and central memory subsets were obtained from all 30 or so donors, but regulatory and stem cell-like memory subsets were isolated from only 8 patients and roughly eight healthy donors.

A few counts support this clone. Its recognized antigen is unknown. Base qualities are not provided; no much larger clone lies one nucleotide away. Ends trimmed: V by 9 bases, J by 5 bases; bases unmatched to a gene: 10. The CDR3, from cysteine to phenylalanine, totals 13 residues. The read is trimmed to its CDR3 DNA, 39 bases read in frame from base 1. Taken from the germline V gene, the CDR1 and CDR2 loops are KGHSH and LQKENI. Summary of the overall study and its limitations: The naive, central memory and regulatory TCRB repertoires appeared to resemble one another more closely among patients than among healthy donors. PCR may preferentially amplify shorter templates, but because patient and control samples were amplified and corrected together, any resulting skew would affect both groups equally. Because small numbers of individuals were included in the HLA sub-analyses, any influence of HLA type on TCRB rearrangement was left unresolved. Type 1 diabetes patients showed a moderate but significant shortening of TCRB CDR3 length in all four CD4+ subsets. At VDJ recombination sites, patients with type 1 diabetes made fewer insertions and deleted more nucleotides, a pattern implying thymic rearrangement abnormalities. Because cDNA was sequenced instead of genomic DNA, highly expressing activated cells could be over-represented, though the groups showed no difference in activation or CD3 levels.

A single peripheral blood draw of around 0.11 L on average was collected from each donor into heparinised tubes. A BD FACSAria II was used to sort naive, central memory, regulatory and stem cell-like memory CD4+ T cells with a panel that included CD45RO, CCR7, CD25, CD127, CD95 and CD27. Every sorted population had a purity above 95%. PBMCs were separated immediately by Lymphoprep density gradient centrifugation and were stained directly, without being cultured. Samples were stained and sorted in pairs, with one healthy donor and one patient per experiment, so that batch effects were minimized. The entire amount of isolated RNA was reverse transcribed using the High Capacity cDNA Reverse Transcription Kit, so the sequenced TCRB transcripts were expressed ones. Naive, central memory and regulatory T cell samples underwent deep immunoSEQ sequencing, averaging around 4 million total reads per sample. Sorted cells were lysed in RLT buffer, and RNA was extracted using DNase-treated RNeasy Micro or Mini kits according to cell number. Each cell subset was processed separately to prevent cross-contamination, with patient and healthy donor samples processed together. TCRB sequences were amplified from cDNA with the immunoSEQ multiplex PCR, producing 87-bp fragments spanning the CDR3 region. Sequencing of the amplicons was done on the Illumina HiSeq platform. As for the original processing: Synthetic template baselines were used to correct PCR bias computationally, reads within Hamming distance 2 were collapsed together, and singletons that could not be merged were discarded. Reads were aligned to IMGT to assign V, D and J genes, CDR3 length, and insertions or deletions at six rearrangement sites. Within each subset, clonotype counts were normalized to sorted cell number, after which true diversity and Gini coefficients were computed with the tcR R package. The overlap coefficient, calculated on TCRB nucleotide sequences, was used to quantify repertoire sharing. Out-of-frame TCRB sequences from naive cells were analyzed to stand in for the pre-selection repertoire. The immuneACCESS repertoire file appears here via TCRdb, limited to in-frame rearrangements. These files lack a portion of the clones; in checked studies, under half of the deficit traces to unresolved V genes, and the cause of the others is not known. Clone size and the V and J calls come from that table; the DNA yielded D and trimming. The sample has hundreds of thousands of clones on record, 13% of them singletons. The ten top clones hold about 0.02% of the sample.

The V and J genes are TRBV18 and TRBJ2-7, with TRBD1 identical over 7 junction bases. The sequenced sample was naive CD4+ T cells from blood. The cell subset or site label on this specimen signifies: true naive CD4+ T cells. The receptor's source is a man younger than 35 with type 1 diabetes. The DNA is as follows: TGTGCCAGTGGGGCACAGGGGTCCCACGAGCAGTACTTC. This codes for CASGAQGSHEQYF.